A selection of T cell receptor beta chains follows, all from one sample in a study of blood T cell repertoires in COVID-19. Data came from immunoSEQ multiplex PCR; TCRdb stores just in-frame clones and leaves some out. The sample lists some 320,000 clones; roughly 85% were seen once. The sample consisted of peripheral blood. These receptor sequences come from a human donor in a cohort sampled during active COVID-19. The CDR3 runs from the conserved cysteine through the conserved F or W. Fields, in order: clone size, D gene, V gene, J gene, CDR3 protein, CDR3 DNA. The D gene is left open where the match is weak. Clone size is given for some rows only: seen once, a few or many times, or a class if the clone is expanded.

clone_size: -
d_call: TRBD1
v_call: TRBV11-3
j_call: TRBJ2-1
cdr3_aa: CASKRQGNNEQFF
cdr3_nt: TGTGCCAGCAAACGACAGGGCAACAATGAGCAGTTCTTC

clone_size: -
d_call: TRBD2
v_call: TRBV5-1
j_call: TRBJ2-2
cdr3_aa: CASSLTGLANGELFF
cdr3_nt: TGCGCCAGCAGCTTAACGGGACTAGCGAACGGGGAGCTGTTTTTT

clone_size: -
d_call: -
v_call: TRBV11-3
j_call: TRBJ2-3
cdr3_aa: CASSLGGDTQYF
cdr3_nt: TGTGCCAGCAGCTTGGGGGGTGATACGCAGTATTTT

clone_size: -
d_call: TRBD1
v_call: TRBV29-1
j_call: TRBJ2-1
cdr3_aa: CSVDRGNEQFF
cdr3_nt: TGCAGCGTGGACAGGGGCAATGAGCAGTTCTTC

clone_size: few
d_call: TRBD1
v_call: TRBV19
j_call: TRBJ1-4
cdr3_aa: CASRRGQGWANEKLFF
cdr3_nt: TGTGCCAGTAGACGGGGACAGGGTTGGGCTAATGAAAAACTGTTTTTT

clone_size: -
d_call: -
v_call: TRBV20-1
j_call: TRBJ2-3
cdr3_aa: CSAGVDTQYF
cdr3_nt: TGCAGTGCAGGGGTAGATACGCAGTATTTT

clone_size: -
d_call: -
v_call: TRBV2
j_call: TRBJ1-1
cdr3_aa: CASRGLGTEAFF
cdr3_nt: TGTGCCAGCAGGGGGCTGGGCACTGAAGCTTTCTTT

clone_size: -
d_call: -
v_call: TRBV19
j_call: TRBJ2-3
cdr3_aa: CASSSPRGDTQYF
cdr3_nt: TGTGCCAGTAGTTCACCCAGGGGAGATACGCAGTATTTT

clone_size: -
d_call: -
v_call: TRBV6-5
j_call: TRBJ2-1
cdr3_aa: CASTKTAGANNEQFF
cdr3_nt: TGTGCCAGCACTAAAACGGCGGGGGCGAACAATGAGCAGTTCTTC

clone_size: -
d_call: TRBD1
v_call: TRBV5-5
j_call: TRBJ2-1
cdr3_aa: CASSLGDRGRLQDEQFF
cdr3_nt: TGTGCCAGCAGCTTGGGGGACAGGGGCCGCCTCCAAGATGAGCAGTTCTTC

clone_size: once
d_call: TRBD2
v_call: TRBV30
j_call: TRBJ2-3
cdr3_aa: CAWSASGASTDTQYF
cdr3_nt: TGTGCCTGGAGTGCAAGCGGGGCAAGCACAGATACGCAGTATTTT

clone_size: -
d_call: -
v_call: TRBV19
j_call: TRBJ1-5
cdr3_aa: CASSNQGQGNQPQHF
cdr3_nt: TGTGCCAGTAGTAATCAGGGTCAGGGCAATCAGCCCCAGCATTTT

clone_size: -
d_call: TRBD1
v_call: TRBV28
j_call: TRBJ1-2
cdr3_aa: CASSLILGTGGGYTF
cdr3_nt: TGTGCCAGCAGTTTAATCCTCGGGACAGGTGGTGGCTACACCTTC

clone_size: -
d_call: -
v_call: TRBV12-3/TRBV12-4
j_call: TRBJ2-7
cdr3_aa: CASNQGIAYEQYF
cdr3_nt: TGTGCCAGCAACCAGGGGATAGCCTACGAGCAGTACTTC

clone_size: -
d_call: -
v_call: TRBV24-1
j_call: TRBJ1-2
cdr3_aa: CATSDGQTSNYGYTF
cdr3_nt: TGTGCCACCAGTGACGGACAGACGTCTAACTATGGCTACACCTTC

clone_size: -
d_call: -
v_call: TRBV24-1
j_call: TRBJ1-5
cdr3_aa: CATSETGNQPQHF
cdr3_nt: TGTGCCACCAGTGAGACAGGCAATCAGCCCCAGCATTTT

clone_size: -
d_call: TRBD1
v_call: TRBV7-2
j_call: TRBJ2-2
cdr3_aa: CASSLTNRGAGELFF
cdr3_nt: TGTGCCAGCAGCTTAACTAACAGGGGTGCCGGGGAGCTGTTTTTT

clone_size: once
d_call: -
v_call: TRBV2
j_call: TRBJ2-2
cdr3_aa: CASSLNRGAIGELFF
cdr3_nt: TGTGCCAGCAGTCTTAACCGGGGGGCCATCGGGGAGCTGTTTTTT

clone_size: -
d_call: TRBD2
v_call: TRBV6-2/TRBV6-3
j_call: TRBJ2-1
cdr3_aa: CASSQTSGGPLNEQFF
cdr3_nt: TGTGCCAGCAGCCAGACTAGCGGGGGACCTTTGAATGAGCAGTTCTTC

clone_size: -
d_call: -
v_call: TRBV19
j_call: TRBJ2-1
cdr3_aa: CASSIPLAISSYNEQFF
cdr3_nt: TGTGCCAGTAGTATACCTCTAGCGATTAGCTCCTACAATGAGCAGTTCTTC

clone_size: -
d_call: -
v_call: TRBV24-1
j_call: TRBJ1-1
cdr3_aa: CATSDLGSEAFF
cdr3_nt: TGTGCCACCAGTGATTTGGGTAGTGAAGCTTTCTTT

clone_size: -
d_call: -
v_call: TRBV12-5
j_call: TRBJ1-1
cdr3_aa: CASGLVLRGGTEAFF
cdr3_nt: TGTGCTAGTGGTTTGGTATTACGGGGTGGGACTGAAGCTTTCTTT

clone_size: -
d_call: TRBD1
v_call: TRBV7-3
j_call: TRBJ2-7
cdr3_aa: CASSLSGENRGPRYEQYF
cdr3_nt: TGTGCCAGCAGCCTAAGTGGGGAAAACAGGGGGCCGCGCTACGAGCAGTACTTC

clone_size: -
d_call: TRBD2
v_call: TRBV18
j_call: TRBJ2-7
cdr3_aa: CASSTLAGGPYEQYF
cdr3_nt: TGTGCCAGCTCAACGCTAGCGGGGGGGCCCTACGAGCAGTACTTC

clone_size: -
d_call: TRBD1
v_call: TRBV29-1
j_call: TRBJ2-7
cdr3_aa: CSAGQGVFEQYF
cdr3_nt: TGCAGCGCGGGACAGGGGGTGTTCGAGCAGTACTTC

clone_size: -
d_call: TRBD1
v_call: TRBV27
j_call: TRBJ1-6
cdr3_aa: CASSPRTGLLNSPLHF
cdr3_nt: TGTGCCAGCAGCCCCCGGACAGGCCTACTCAATTCACCCCTCCACTTT